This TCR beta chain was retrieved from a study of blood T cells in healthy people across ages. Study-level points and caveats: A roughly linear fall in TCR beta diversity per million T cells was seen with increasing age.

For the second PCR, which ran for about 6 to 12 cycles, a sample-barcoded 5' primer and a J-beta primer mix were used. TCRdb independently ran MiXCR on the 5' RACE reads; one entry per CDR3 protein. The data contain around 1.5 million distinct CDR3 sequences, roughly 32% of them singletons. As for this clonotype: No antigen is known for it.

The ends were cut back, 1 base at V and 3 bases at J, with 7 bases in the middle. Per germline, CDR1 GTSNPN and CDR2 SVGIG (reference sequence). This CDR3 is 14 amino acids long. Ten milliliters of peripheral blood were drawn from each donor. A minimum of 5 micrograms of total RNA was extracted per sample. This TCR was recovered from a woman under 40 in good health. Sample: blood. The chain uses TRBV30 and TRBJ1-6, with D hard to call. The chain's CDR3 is CAWSAAYYNSPLHF. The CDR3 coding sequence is TGTGCCTGGAGTGCGGCATACTATAATTCACCCCTCCACTTT.